A selection of T cell receptor beta chains follows, all from one sample in a study of early T cells in non-severe SARS-CoV-2 infection. TCRdb re-analysed the 5' RACE reads in MiXCR, keeping a single row per CDR3 protein. Here the sample spans about 70,000 distinct CDR3 sequences, roughly 15% being singletons. Sequences were derived from whole blood, sampled at baseline. The receptor source for this set is an adult who was a healthcare worker with PCR-confirmed SARS-CoV-2 infection or an uninfected control (not recorded which). The CDR3 runs from the conserved cysteine through the conserved F or W. A D gene is named only where the DNA matches it firmly. Clone size is shown for a subset of rows, as once, few, many or a class of expanded clone.

J,D,size,V,DNA,CDR3
TRBJ2-7,TRBD2,few,TRBV28,TGTGCCAGCAGTTTCCTCAGCGGGACCGACGAGCAGTACTTC,CASSFLSGTDEQYF
TRBJ2-3,TRBD2,.,TRBV20-1,TGCAGTGCTAGAACTAGCGGGAGGGCCGGCGCAGATACGCAGTATTTT,CSARTSGRAGADTQYF
TRBJ1-1,.,.,TRBV9,TGTGCCAGCAGCCTTACAGGTGTTAAATCTGAAGCTTTCTTT,CASSLTGVKSEAFF
TRBJ2-7,TRBD2,few,TRBV29-1,TGCAGCGTTGAAGGAGTCGGCGGGAGGGAGGACGAGCAGTACTTC,CSVEGVGGREDEQYF
TRBJ1-5,.,few,TRBV19,TGTGCCACCGCGTGGGGATCAGGGATCGACAATCAGCCCCAGCATTTT,CATAWGSGIDNQPQHF
TRBJ2-7,TRBD2,many,TRBV6-1,TGTGCCAGCAGTGATAGCGGGAGTACCCACGAGCAGTACTTC,CASSDSGSTHEQYF
TRBJ2-7,.,.,TRBV11-2,TGTGCCAGCAAGTCCGGAGGGTCCTACGAGCAGTACTTC,CASKSGGSYEQYF
TRBJ1-3,.,.,TRBV7-9,TGTGCCAGCGGCCTGCCGGCGTTGCCTGGAAACACCATATATTTT,CASGLPALPGNTIYF
TRBJ1-5,.,.,TRBV27,TGTGCCAGCAGTTTATCGGAAGGGAGCAATCAGCCCCAGCATTTT,CASSLSEGSNQPQHF
TRBJ2-7,TRBD2,.,TRBV20-1,TGCAGTGCTACCTTTAGCGGGAGAAGTCTCTACGAGCAGTACTTC,CSATFSGRSLYEQYF
TRBJ1-2,.,.,TRBV7-8,TGTGCCAGCAGCTTGGGACGGGATAACTATGGCTACACCTTC,CASSLGRDNYGYTF
TRBJ2-1,.,few,TRBV9,TGTGCCAGCAGCGTGGAGCCGGTCTACAATGAGCAGTTCTTC,CASSVEPVYNEQFF
TRBJ2-1,.,many,TRBV2,TGTGCCAGCAGTGATTCGGGAGCAAACTCCTACAATGAGCAGTTCTTC,CASSDSGANSYNEQFF
TRBJ2-7,.,.,TRBV28,TGTGCCAGCAGTCTGACTAGTTACGAGCAGTACTTC,CASSLTSYEQYF
TRBJ2-3,.,.,TRBV5-5,TGTGCCAGCAGCCCTCCGATCACTAGCACAGATACGCAGTATTTT,CASSPPITSTDTQYF
TRBJ1-2,.,.,TRBV12-3/TRBV12-4,TGTGCCAGCAGATACACTTCGGCTAACTATGGCTACACCTTC,CASRYTSANYGYTF